Included here is one T cell receptor (beta chain) sequence, with context. The record originates from a study of blood T cell repertoires in COVID-19. Under the authors' procedure: How many nucleated cells were present was estimated from reference gene primer amplification. Clones were read by immunoSEQ multiplex PCR, and TCRdb kept only the in-frame ones, dropping some. From that table come the V and J calls and clone size; the DNA was used to work out D and trimming. Of approximately 120,000 clones in the sample, around three quarters were seen once. The CDR3 sequence is 13 residues long. Germline CDR1 is SQVTM and CDR2 is ANQGSEA. V lost 3 bases, J lost 0 bases, and 6 bases lay in between.

The sequence came from a man aged 35-49 years with active or convalescent COVID-19. J is TRBJ1-5 and V is TRBV29-1; D gene uncertain. Sequencing was done on a sample of peripheral blood. The CDR3 DNA sequence: TGCAGCGTTGAGGAGAATAGCAATCAGCCCCAGCATTTT. Residues: CSVEENSNQPQHF. Filled out from reference TRBV29-1 and TRBJ1-5, the complete variable domain reads SAVISQKPSRDICQRGTSLTIQCQVDSQVTMMFWYRQQPGQSLTLIATANQGSEATYESGFVIDKFPISRPNLTFSTLTVSNMSPEDSSIYLCSVEENSNQPQHFGDGTRLSIL.